One and the same sample provided the 3 T cell receptor beta chains below, sequenced in a study of Graves' ophthalmopathy and Graves' hyperthyroidism. TCR beta CDR3 regions were amplified from RNA transcripts. HTBI-primed first-round RT-PCR preceded second-round multiplex PCR. MiXCR was run by TCRdb on the multiplex PCR reads, yielding one entry per CDR3 protein. The data hold about 220,000 distinct CDR3 sequences, with 20% to 25% observed a single time. The source material was peripheral blood. The receptor set was obtained from a woman aged 50 to 65 with Graves' ophthalmopathy.

This clonotype appeared a few times. The chain carries TRBV4-1 and TRBJ1-5; no definite D call. The V gene lost 2 bases and the J gene lost 3 bases, with 14 bases spanning the gap. CDR3 size: 16 residues. The V gene's germline CDR1 is MGHRA and CDR2 YSYEKL. The chain's CDR3 is CASSQPRSGVNQPQHF. The CDR3 DNA reads TGCGCCAGCAGCCAACCGCGCTCCGGGGTCAATCAGCCCCAGCATTTT.

In its sample, this clonotype was seen many times. V and J are TRBV6-4 and TRBJ2-2, with 11 bases fitting TRBD1. This CDR3 contains 16 residues. The germline gives CDR1 MRHNA, CDR2 SNTAGT. V dropped 5 bases and J dropped 9; count of bases not matched to a gene: 11. The CDR3 is CASSLGQGARGRELFF. In DNA, the CDR3 is TGTGCCAGCAGTCTCGGACAGGGGGCGCGCGGGCGGGAGCTGTTTTTT.

This clonotype was observed a few times. V usage is TRBV18 and J usage is TRBJ2-7, with 7 bases aligning to TRBD1. The CDR3 is 16 amino acids. V was clipped by 4 bases and J by 1 base; unmatched bases: 10. Germline lookup yields CDR1 KGHSH and CDR2 LQKENI. CDR3 amino acids: CASSRPGQKGSYEQYF. The CDR3 nucleotides are TGTGCCAGCTCACGCCCGGGACAGAAAGGTTCCTACGAGCAGTACTTC.